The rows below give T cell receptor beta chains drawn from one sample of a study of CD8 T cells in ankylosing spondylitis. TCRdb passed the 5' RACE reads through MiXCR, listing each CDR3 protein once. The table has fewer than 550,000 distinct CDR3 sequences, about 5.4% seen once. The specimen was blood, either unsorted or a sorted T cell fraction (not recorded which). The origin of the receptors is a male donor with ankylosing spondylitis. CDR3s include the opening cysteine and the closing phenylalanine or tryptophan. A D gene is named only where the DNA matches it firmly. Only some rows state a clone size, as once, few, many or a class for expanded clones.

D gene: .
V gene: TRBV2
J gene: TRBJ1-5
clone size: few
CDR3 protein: CASSPEGNQPQHF
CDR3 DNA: TGTGCCAGCAGCCCTGAGGGGAATCAGCCCCAGCATTTT

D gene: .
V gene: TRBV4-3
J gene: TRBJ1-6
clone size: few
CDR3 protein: CASSQGQVNSPLHF
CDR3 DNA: TGCGCCAGCAGCCAAGGTCAAGTCAATTCACCCCTCCACTTT

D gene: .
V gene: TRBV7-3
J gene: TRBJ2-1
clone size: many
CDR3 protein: CASSTRRGEQFF
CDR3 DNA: TGTGCCAGCAGCACCCGACGGGGTGAGCAGTTCTTC

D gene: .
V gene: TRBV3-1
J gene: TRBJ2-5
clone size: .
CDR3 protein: CASSQEGGGKETQYF
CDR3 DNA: TGTGCCAGCAGCCAAGAGGGGGGAGGCAAAGAGACCCAGTACTTC

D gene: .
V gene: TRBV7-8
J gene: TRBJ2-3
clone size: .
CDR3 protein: CASSSQRARPGDTQYF
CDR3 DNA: TGTGCCAGCAGCTCACAACGGGCTAGGCCCGGAGATACGCAGTATTTT

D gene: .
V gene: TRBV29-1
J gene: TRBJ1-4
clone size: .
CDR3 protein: CSVGGGLNEKLFF
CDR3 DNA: TGCAGCGTTGGAGGGGGATTGAATGAAAAACTGTTTTTT

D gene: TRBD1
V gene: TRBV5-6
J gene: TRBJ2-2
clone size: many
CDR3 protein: CASSWGQGWTGELFF
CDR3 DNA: TGTGCCAGCAGCTGGGGACAGGGGTGGACCGGGGAGCTGTTTTTT

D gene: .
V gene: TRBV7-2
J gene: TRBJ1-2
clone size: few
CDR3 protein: CASSTSRGYYGYTF
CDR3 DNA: TGTGCCAGCAGCACGAGTAGGGGTTACTATGGCTACACCTTC

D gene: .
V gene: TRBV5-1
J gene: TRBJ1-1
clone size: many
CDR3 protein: CASMGGVGTEAFF
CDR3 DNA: TGCGCCAGCATGGGTGGTGTCGGGACTGAAGCTTTCTTT

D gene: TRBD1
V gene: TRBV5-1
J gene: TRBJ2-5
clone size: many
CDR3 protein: CASSLTGTEEETQYF
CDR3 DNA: TGCGCCAGCAGCTTAACCGGGACAGAAGAAGAGACCCAGTACTTC

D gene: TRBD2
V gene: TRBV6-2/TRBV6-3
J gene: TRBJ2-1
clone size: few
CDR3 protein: CASKKREAHKSTYNEQFF
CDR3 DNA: TGTGCCAGCAAAAAGCGGGAGGCCCACAAATCTACCTACAATGAGCAGTTCTTC

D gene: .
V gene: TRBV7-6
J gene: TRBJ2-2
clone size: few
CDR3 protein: CASSSLGGPDTGELFF
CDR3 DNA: TGTGCCAGCAGCTCCCTTGGGGGGCCGGATACCGGGGAGCTGTTTTTT

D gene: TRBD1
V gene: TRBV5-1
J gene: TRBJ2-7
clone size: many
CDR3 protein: CASSLDRGISYEQYF
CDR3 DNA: TGCGCCAGCAGCTTGGACAGGGGTATCTCCTACGAGCAGTACTTC

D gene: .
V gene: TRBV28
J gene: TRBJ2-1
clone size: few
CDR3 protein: CASSPVQDSYNEQFF
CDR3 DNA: TGTGCCAGCAGTCCCGTGCAGGACTCCTACAATGAGCAGTTCTTC

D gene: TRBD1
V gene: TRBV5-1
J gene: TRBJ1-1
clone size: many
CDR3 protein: CASSLGQGSMNTEAFF
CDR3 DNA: TGCGCCAGCAGCCTAGGACAGGGGTCAATGAACACTGAAGCTTTCTTT

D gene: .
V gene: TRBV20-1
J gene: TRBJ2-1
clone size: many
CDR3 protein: CSARGPTEQFF
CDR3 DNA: TGCAGTGCTAGAGGCCCTACCGAGCAGTTCTTC

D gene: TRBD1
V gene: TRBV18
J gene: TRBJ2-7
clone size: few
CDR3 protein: CASSPLGQGGYEQYF
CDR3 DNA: TGTGCCAGCTCACCATTGGGACAGGGGGGTTACGAGCAGTACTTC

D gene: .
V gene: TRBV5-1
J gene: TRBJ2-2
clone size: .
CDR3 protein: CASTGLPGTGELFF
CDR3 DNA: TGCGCCAGCACAGGTCTCCCTGGGACCGGGGAGCTGTTTTTT

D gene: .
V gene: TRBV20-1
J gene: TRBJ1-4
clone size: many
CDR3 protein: CSARDLGSSNEKLFF
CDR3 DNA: TGCAGTGCTAGAGATCTAGGATCCTCTAATGAAAAACTGTTTTTT

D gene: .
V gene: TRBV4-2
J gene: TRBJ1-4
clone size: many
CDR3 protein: CASSRTLTEAAGEKLFF
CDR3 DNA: TGTGCCAGCAGCCGGACCCTTACAGAGGCCGCTGGCGAAAAACTGTTTTTT

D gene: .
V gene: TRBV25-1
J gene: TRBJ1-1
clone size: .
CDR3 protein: CASKRGDEAFF
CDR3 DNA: TGTGCCAGCAAAAGGGGGGATGAAGCTTTCTTT

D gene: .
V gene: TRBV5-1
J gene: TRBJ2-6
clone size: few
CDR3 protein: CASSPHVAGANVLTF
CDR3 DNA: TGCGCCAGCAGCCCCCACGTAGCTGGGGCCAACGTCCTGACTTTC

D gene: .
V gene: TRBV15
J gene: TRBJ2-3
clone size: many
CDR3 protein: CATSGFRQGKVRDTQYF
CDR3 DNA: TGTGCCACCAGCGGTTTCAGACAAGGGAAGGTGAGGGATACGCAGTATTTT

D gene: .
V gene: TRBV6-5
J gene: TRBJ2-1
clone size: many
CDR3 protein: CASSFGTNYNEQFF
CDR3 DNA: TGTGCCAGCAGTTTTGGGACCAACTACAATGAGCAGTTCTTC

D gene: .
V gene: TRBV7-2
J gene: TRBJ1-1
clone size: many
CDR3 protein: CASSYGATNTEAFF
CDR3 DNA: TGTGCCAGCAGTTATGGGGCCACGAACACTGAAGCTTTCTTT

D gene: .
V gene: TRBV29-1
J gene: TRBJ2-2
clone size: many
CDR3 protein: CSVGRMNTGELFF
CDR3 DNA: TGCAGCGTTGGGCGGATGAACACCGGGGAGCTGTTTTTT

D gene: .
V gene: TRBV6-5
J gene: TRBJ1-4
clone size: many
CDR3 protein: CASSYGRVSEKLFF
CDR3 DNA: TGTGCCAGCAGTTACGGAAGGGTTAGTGAAAAACTGTTTTTT

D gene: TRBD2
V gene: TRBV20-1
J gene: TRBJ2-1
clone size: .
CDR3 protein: CRARSGGLAGGSSYNEQFF
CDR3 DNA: TGCAGGGCTAGATCGGGGGGACTAGCGGGAGGGAGCTCCTACAATGAGCAGTTCTTC

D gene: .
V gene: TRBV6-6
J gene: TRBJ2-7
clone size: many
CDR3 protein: CASSYWQEQYF
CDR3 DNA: TGTGCCAGCAGTTATTGGCAGGAGCAGTACTTC

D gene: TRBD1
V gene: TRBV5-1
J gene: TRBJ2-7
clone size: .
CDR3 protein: CASTRYPGGYEQYF
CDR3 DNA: TGCGCCAGCACCCGTTATCCAGGGGGTTACGAGCAGTACTTC

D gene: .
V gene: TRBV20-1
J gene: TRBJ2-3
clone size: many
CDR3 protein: CSARRTATNTDTQYF
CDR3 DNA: TGCAGTGCTAGAAGGACGGCCACAAACACAGATACGCAGTATTTT

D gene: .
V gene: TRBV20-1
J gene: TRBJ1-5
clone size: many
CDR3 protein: CSASSQPQHF
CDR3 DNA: TGCAGTGCTAGTTCCCAGCCCCAGCATTTT

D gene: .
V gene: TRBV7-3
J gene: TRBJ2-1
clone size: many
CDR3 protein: CATRKNSNNEQFF
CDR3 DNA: TGTGCCACCCGAAAGAATAGTAACAATGAGCAGTTCTTC

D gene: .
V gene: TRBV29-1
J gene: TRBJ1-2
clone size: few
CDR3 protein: CSVARPTIHYGYTF
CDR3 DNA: TGCAGCGTTGCCAGACCCACAATTCACTATGGCTACACCTTC

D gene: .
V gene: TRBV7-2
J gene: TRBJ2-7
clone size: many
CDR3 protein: CASSLEGMVYEQYF
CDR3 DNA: TGTGCCAGCAGCTTAGAGGGGATGGTCTACGAGCAGTACTTC

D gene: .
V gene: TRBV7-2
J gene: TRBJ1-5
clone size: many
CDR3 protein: CASNEQGGLNQPQHF
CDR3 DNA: TGTGCCAGCAACGAACAGGGAGGCTTGAATCAGCCCCAGCATTTT

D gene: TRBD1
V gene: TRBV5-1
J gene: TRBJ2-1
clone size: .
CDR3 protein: CASSLARTRGRNEQFF
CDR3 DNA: TGCGCCAGCAGCTTGGCCAGGACAAGGGGGCGGAATGAGCAGTTCTTC

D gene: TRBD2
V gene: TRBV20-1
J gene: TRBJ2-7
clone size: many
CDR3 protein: CSASEAGASYEQYF
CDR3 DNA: TGCAGTGCTAGCGAAGCGGGGGCCAGCTACGAGCAGTACTTC

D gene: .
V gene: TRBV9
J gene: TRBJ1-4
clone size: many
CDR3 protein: CASSPQSTNEKLFF
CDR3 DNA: TGTGCCAGCAGCCCTCAATCAACTAATGAAAAACTGTTTTTT

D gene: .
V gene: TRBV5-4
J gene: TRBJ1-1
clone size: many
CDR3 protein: CASSLWGAGAEAFF
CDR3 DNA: TGTGCCAGCAGCTTGTGGGGTGCAGGGGCTGAAGCTTTCTTT

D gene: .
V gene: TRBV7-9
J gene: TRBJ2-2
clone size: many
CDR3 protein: CALSRDVPGELFF
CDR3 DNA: TGTGCCCTCAGCAGGGACGTACCCGGGGAGCTGTTTTTT

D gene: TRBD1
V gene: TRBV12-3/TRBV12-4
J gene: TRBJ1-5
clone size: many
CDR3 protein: CASSFDRGADQPQHF
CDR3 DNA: TGTGCCAGCAGTTTTGACAGGGGGGCCGATCAGCCCCAGCATTTT

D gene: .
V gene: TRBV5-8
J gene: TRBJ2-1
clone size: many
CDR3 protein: CASSFRGGLGNEQFF
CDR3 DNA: TGTGCCAGCAGCTTTAGAGGGGGATTAGGCAATGAGCAGTTCTTC

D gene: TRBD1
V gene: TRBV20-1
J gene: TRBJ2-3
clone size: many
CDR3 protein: CSARDLRDRGTDTQYF
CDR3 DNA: TGCAGTGCTAGAGATCTCCGGGACAGGGGCACAGATACGCAGTATTTT

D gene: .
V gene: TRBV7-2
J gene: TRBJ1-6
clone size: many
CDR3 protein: CASSLGSSAVNSPLHF
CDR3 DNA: TGTGCCAGCAGCTTAGGGTCGTCAGCGGTTAATTCACCCCTCCACTTT

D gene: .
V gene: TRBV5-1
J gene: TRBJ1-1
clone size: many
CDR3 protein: CASSLAGAANTEAFF
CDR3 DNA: TGCGCCAGCAGCTTGGCAGGGGCGGCGAACACTGAAGCTTTCTTT

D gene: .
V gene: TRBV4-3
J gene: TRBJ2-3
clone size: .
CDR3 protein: CASSQLSLGDGRTDTQYF
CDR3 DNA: TGCGCCAGCAGCCAACTGTCCCTGGGGGACGGCCGCACAGATACGCAGTATTTT

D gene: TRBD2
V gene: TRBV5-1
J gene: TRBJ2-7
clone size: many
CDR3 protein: CASSPGGGPSYEQYF
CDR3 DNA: TGCGCCAGCAGCCCGGGGGGGGGCCCCTCCTACGAGCAGTACTTC

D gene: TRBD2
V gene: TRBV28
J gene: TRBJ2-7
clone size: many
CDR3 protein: CASSPAATSGFSSSYEQYF
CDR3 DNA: TGTGCCAGCAGTCCCGCCGCGACTAGCGGGTTTTCGAGCTCCTACGAGCAGTACTTC

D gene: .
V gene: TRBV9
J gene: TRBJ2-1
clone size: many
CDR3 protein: CASSVEGGPSYNEQFF
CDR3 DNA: TGTGCCAGCAGCGTAGAGGGCGGGCCCTCCTACAATGAGCAGTTCTTC